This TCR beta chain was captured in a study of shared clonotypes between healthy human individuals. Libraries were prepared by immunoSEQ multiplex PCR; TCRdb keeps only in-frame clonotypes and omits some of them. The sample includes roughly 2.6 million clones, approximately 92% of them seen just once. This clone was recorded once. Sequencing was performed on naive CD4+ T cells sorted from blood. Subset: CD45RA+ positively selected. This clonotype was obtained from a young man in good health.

As DNA, the CDR3 is TGTGCCAGCAGCGCACAGGGGCCTGGATACGAGCAGTACTTC. Translation: CASSAQGPGYEQYF. This sequence joins TRBV7-3 and TRBJ2-7, with TRBD1 matching 7 bases. Germline CDR1 SGHTA, CDR2 FQGTGA. The CDR3 contains 14 residues. V was pared by 5 bases and J by 4 bases, with 8 bases of the junction left unmatched.